This entry lists 8 T cell receptor beta chains sequenced from one sample in a study of identical twins. From the 5' RACE reads, TCRdb called clonotypes with MiXCR, one entry per CDR3 protein. The sample lists some 590,000 distinct CDR3 sequences, roughly 9.5% seen once, with 2.5% to 3.5% in the top ten. The sample also formed part of further work on yellow fever vaccine responses in identical twins.

Sequencing input: PBMCs. These receptors originate from a young woman in good health.

This clonotype was seen a handful of times. The V and J genes are TRBV27 and TRBJ2-7, with D maybe TRBD1 (6 bases). The CDR3 has 14 amino acids. V shed 4 bases and J shed 3 bases, with 13 bases lying between them. CDR1 and CDR2 (germline): MNHEY, SMNVEV (reference sequence). CDR3 DNA sequence: TGTGCCAGCAGTTCCTACAGGGAGAACTACGAGCAGTACTTC. Residues: CASSSYRENYEQYF.

The chain couples TRBV29-1 to TRBJ2-3; 7 bases are a match to TRBD1. V lost 1 base, J lost 6 bases, and 1 base stayed unmatched. The CDR3 totals 12 residues. Germline assignment: CDR1 SQVTM and CDR2 ANQGSEA. CDR3 bases: TGCAGCGTTGAAGCCAGGGGGGATACGCAGTATTTT. It translates to CSVEARGDTQYF.

This clonotype was detected many times. The gene calls are TRBV4-3 and TRBJ2-7, with 9 bases that match TRBD2. This CDR3 is 16 amino acids long. V lost 2 bases and J lost 3; bases outside the gene matches: 8. The germline V gene has CDR1 LGHNA and CDR2 YSLEER. Written as DNA, the CDR3 is TGCGCCAGCAGCCAATCCGGGACTAGCAACCGCTACGAGCAGTACTTC. This translates into CASSQSGTSNRYEQYF.

This clonotype has only a few counts. J is TRBJ1-1 and V is TRBV20-1; the match to TRBD1 covers 9 bases. The germline V gene has CDR1 DFQATT and CDR2 SNEGSKA (reference sequence). The CDR3 covers 15 residues. The trim removed 5 bases at V and 4 bases at J, leaving 11 bases unmatched. The CDR3 is CSAAIPGQGFTEAFF. In DNA, the CDR3 is TGCAGTGCTGCCATTCCGGGACAGGGTTTCACTGAAGCTTTCTTT.

V and J are TRBV9 and TRBJ2-1; 7 nucleotides align to TRBD1. Germline loops: CDR1 SGDLS, CDR2 YYNGEE. Unmatched junction bases numbered 9, after V lost 4 bases and J lost 2 bases. The CDR3 is 16 residues long. The CDR3 sequence: CASSPLLRGTYNEQFF. In DNA form, the CDR3 reads TGTGCCAGCAGCCCCTTACTCAGGGGGACCTACAATGAGCAGTTCTTC.

This clonotype was counted at least ten times. The chain is built from TRBV20-1 and TRBJ2-5, with unresolved D. CDR1 DFQATT and CDR2 SNEGSKA come from the germline V gene (reference sequence). This CDR3 has 14 amino acids. The V end was cut by 6 bases, the J end by 1 base, with 15 bases between. The CDR3 reads CSARSSDPQETQYF. The CDR3 DNA is TGCAGTGCGCGATCGTCGGATCCCCAAGAGACCCAGTACTTC.

This clonotype came up many times. The chain is built from TRBV9 and TRBJ2-3, with a possible D match to TRBD1 (5 bases). Germline V gene lookup returns CDR1 SGDLS and CDR2 YYNGEE. This CDR3 is 15 amino acids long. Trimming left V 0 bases short and J 1 base short, with 9 bases between. In DNA form, the CDR3 reads TGTGCCAGCAGCGTAGAGGTAGGGGGCACAGATACGCAGTATTTT. The encoded protein is CASSVEVGGTDTQYF.

This clonotype was counted at least ten times. V and J are TRBV12-3 or TRBV12-4 and TRBJ2-4; 10 bases agree with TRBD2. The CDR3 runs 15 residues. Trimming removed 8 bases from V and 8 bases from J; junction bases left unmatched: 12. The CDR3 loop is CASSVWQAGGDIQYF. Written as DNA, the CDR3 is TGTGCCAGCTCTGTGTGGCAAGCGGGAGGGGACATTCAGTACTTC.